This T cell receptor (beta chain) was identified in a study of human T cells and chemical hapten exposure. Indicated time point: patch test 1, 2 weeks after DPC sensitization. The treatment here: therapeutic diphenylcyclopropenone sensitization with weekly scalp DPC. This clonotype was counted between two and nine times. TCRdb reprocessed the RACE reads with MiXCR, giving one entry per CDR3 protein. This table has 150,000 to 200,000 distinct CDR3 sequences, around 13% appearing once. The CDR3 extends over 12 amino acids. Germline values: CDR1 SGHTA, CDR2 FQGNSA. This TCR came from a woman younger than 45 with alopecia areata. Some clones in this sample may be carry-over from other donors' samples. The chain joins TRBV7-2 to TRBJ2-5; a weak D match, TRBD2 (6 bases). The sequenced sample was whole blood, obtained in connection with sensitization to the hapten diphenylcyclopropenone (DPC). CDR3 protein: CAQRGGEETQYF. As DNA, the CDR3 is TGTGCTCAGCGAGGCGGGGAAGAGACCCAGTACTTC.